The clone carrying this T cell receptor (beta chain) was seen a single time. Its antigen remains unknown. The PCR used 60 Vbeta and 13 Jbeta primers. The protocol was immunoSEQ multiplex PCR, while the TCRdb copy is restricted to in-frame clones and leaves out a portion. This sample yields 160,000 or so clones, of which 60% to 80% are seen a single time; 1.2% to 1.5% belongs to the top ten. The data were taken from a study of cytomegalovirus exposure and HLA in healthy donors. V shed 6 bases and J 0 bases; nucleotides not matched to a gene: 10. The CDR3 runs to 18 residues. Looked up from germline, CDR1 is SEHNR and CDR2 is FQNEAQ (reference sequence). General study points: The majority of TCR sequences were rare, yet some public TCRs appeared in many donors. Most subjects had HLA-A and HLA-B alleles reportedly predicted accurately by TCR beta sequences. Later analysis identified a missense DCLRE1C variant that was linked to TCR beta V- and J-gene trimming.

The receptor's source is a man aged 55 to 70 in good health and CMV-seronegative. Material for sequencing was PBMCs. V is TRBV7-9 and J is TRBJ2-2; 10 positions agree with TRBD1. CDR3 region: CASSGQGGFLPNTGELFF. CDR3 DNA sequence: TGTGCCAGCAGTGGACAGGGGGGATTCTTACCGAACACCGGGGAGCTGTTTTTT.